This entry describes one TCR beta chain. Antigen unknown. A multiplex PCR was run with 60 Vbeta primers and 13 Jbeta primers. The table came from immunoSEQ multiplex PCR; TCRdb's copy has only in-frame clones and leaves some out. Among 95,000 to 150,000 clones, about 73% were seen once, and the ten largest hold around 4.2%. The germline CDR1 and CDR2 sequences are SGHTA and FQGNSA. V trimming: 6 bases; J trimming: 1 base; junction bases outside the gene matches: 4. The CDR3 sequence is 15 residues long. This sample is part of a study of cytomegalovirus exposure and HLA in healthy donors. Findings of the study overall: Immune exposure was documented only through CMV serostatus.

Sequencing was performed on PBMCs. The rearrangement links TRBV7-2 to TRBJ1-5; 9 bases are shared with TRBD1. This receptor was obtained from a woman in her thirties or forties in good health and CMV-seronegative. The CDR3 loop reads CASSSGQGSNQPQHF. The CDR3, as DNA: TGTGCCAGCAGTTCGGGACAGGGAAGCAATCAGCCCCAGCATTTT.